A selection of T cell receptor beta chains follows, all from one sample in a study of OX40 agonist ivuxolimab in advanced cancers. The protocol was immunoSEQ multiplex PCR, while the TCRdb copy is restricted to in-frame clones and leaves out a portion. The sample contains roughly 70,000 clones, around 84% of which appear only once. The sample here was CD4+ or CD8+ T cells sorted from blood, taken in a trial of the OX40 agonist ivuxolimab. These receptors originate from an adult with an advanced solid tumor such as melanoma, head and neck, liver or kidney cancer. Both conserved end residues are part of each CDR3. D genes are given only for firm matches. Expanded clones are given a class, and other clones once, few, many or no size at all.

clone_size | j_call | d_call | v_call | cdr3_aa | cdr3_nt
- | TRBJ1-4 | - | TRBV6-1 | CASSSSVKNEKLFF | TGTGCCAGCAGCTCCTCGGTGAAAAATGAAAAACTGTTTTTT
once | TRBJ1-1 | TRBD1 | TRBV7-2 | CASSSLPTGEGSEAFF | TGTGCCAGCAGCTCGCTACCTACAGGGGAAGGGAGTGAAGCTTTCTTT
- | TRBJ1-2 | TRBD1 | TRBV29-1 | CSVGSGTGHYGYTF | TGCAGCGTTGGTTCCGGGACAGGGCACTATGGCTACACCTTC
- | TRBJ2-3 | TRBD2 | TRBV4-1 | CASSQTLQASGGSTDTQYF | TGCGCCAGCAGCCAAACTTTACAAGCTAGCGGGGGGTCCACAGATACGCAGTATTTT
once | TRBJ2-6 | - | TRBV19 | CASSARVPISGANVLTF | TGTGCCAGTAGTGCCCGGGTTCCAATCTCTGGGGCCAACGTCCTGACTTTC
- | TRBJ2-7 | - | TRBV28 | CASSRRKGAYEQYF | TGTGCCAGCAGTCGTCGTAAGGGCGCCTACGAGCAGTACTTC
once | TRBJ2-4 | - | TRBV10-1 | CASSDGGLAKNIQYF | TGCGCCAGCAGTGATGGGGGGTTAGCCAAAAACATTCAGTACTTC
- | TRBJ1-6 | - | TRBV30 | CACALGLRPNSPLHF | TGTGCCTGCGCACTCGGACTTAGGCCGAATTCACCCCTCCACTTT
few | TRBJ2-3 | - | TRBV25-1 | CASSGPDTQYF | TGTGCCAGCAGTGGACCGGATACGCAGTATTTT
few | TRBJ2-3 | - | TRBV28 | CASSSTDTQYF | TGTGCCAGCAGCTCAACAGATACGCAGTATTTT
- | TRBJ2-5 | - | TRBV6-5 | CASSRPGSQETQYF | TGTGCCAGCAGTCGTCCAGGGAGCCAAGAGACCCAGTACTTC
- | TRBJ2-1 | - | TRBV10-2 | CASSGVGNEQFF | TGCGCCAGCTCGGGGGTGGGGAATGAGCAGTTCTTC
- | TRBJ2-5 | TRBD2 | TRBV18 | CASSLNAGGREETQYF | TGTGCCAGCTCACTAAACGCGGGGGGGCGCGAAGAGACCCAGTACTTC
few | TRBJ2-7 | TRBD1 | TRBV6-6 | CASSLNGQGVFGEQYF | TGTGCCAGCAGTTTAAATGGACAGGGGGTTTTCGGCGAGCAGTACTTC
- | TRBJ2-7 | - | TRBV28 | CASSLRQAAQYF | TGTGCCAGCAGTTTACGCCAAGCGGCGCAGTACTTC
- | TRBJ2-2 | - | TRBV28 | CASSRDRGPTGELFF | TGTGCCAGCAGTCGTGACAGAGGACCTACCGGGGAGCTGTTTTTT
- | TRBJ2-7 | TRBD2 | TRBV6-5 | CASRGSGSSYEQYF | TGTGCCAGCAGGGGTAGCGGGAGCTCCTACGAGCAGTACTTC
- | TRBJ2-3 | - | TRBV7-3 | CASSLGEKADTQYF | TGTGCCAGCAGCTTAGGGGAGAAGGCAGATACGCAGTATTTT
once | TRBJ2-3 | - | TRBV4-1 | CASSQGAGADTQYF | TGCGCCAGCAGCCAAGGGGCAGGCGCAGATACGCAGTATTTT
- | TRBJ1-2 | TRBD1 | TRBV29-1 | CSVETGGYYGYTF | TGCAGCGTTGAGACAGGGGGCTACTATGGCTACACCTTC
- | TRBJ2-2 | - | TRBV10-1 | CASSESPGELFF | TGCGCCAGCAGTGAGAGTCCCGGGGAGCTGTTTTTT
- | TRBJ2-7 | - | TRBV6-1 | CASSEVLARYEQYF | TGTGCCAGCAGTGAGGTTCTAGCGCGCTACGAGCAGTACTTC
- | TRBJ2-5 | TRBD1 | TRBV5-1 | CASSLTTGKETQYF | TGCGCCAGCAGCCTGACGACAGGGAAAGAGACCCAGTACTTC
- | TRBJ1-1 | TRBD1 | TRBV5-4 | CASSSGDRMNTEAFF | TGTGCCAGCAGCTCGGGGGACAGGATGAACACTGAAGCTTTCTTT
- | TRBJ2-3 | TRBD1 | TRBV18 | CASSRTGGDTQYF | TGTGCCAGCTCACGGACAGGGGGAGATACGCAGTATTTT
- | TRBJ1-5 | - | TRBV7-9 | CASSLERQGNQPQHF | TGTGCCAGCAGCTTAGAGAGACAGGGCAATCAGCCCCAGCATTTT
- | TRBJ1-2 | - | TRBV2 | CASRPGPRGANYGYTF | TGTGCCAGCAGACCTGGGCCCAGGGGAGCTAACTATGGCTACACCTTC
- | TRBJ1-2 | TRBD1 | TRBV19 | CASRPAADRGQWGYTF | TGTGCCAGCCGACCTGCCGCGGACAGGGGGCAGTGGGGCTACACCTTC
- | TRBJ2-7 | TRBD1 | TRBV29-1 | CSVATGVLDEQYF | TGCAGCGTTGCGACAGGGGTTTTAGACGAGCAGTACTTC
- | TRBJ1-3 | - | TRBV10-3 | CAISEVEGPGNTIYF | TGTGCCATCAGTGAGGTGGAGGGACCTGGAAACACCATATATTTT
- | TRBJ2-1 | TRBD2 | TRBV5-1 | CASSQAWTSGSEYNEQFF | TGCGCCAGCAGCCAGGCTTGGACTAGCGGGAGTGAATACAATGAGCAGTTCTTC
few | TRBJ2-2 | TRBD2 | TRBV7-8 | CASSFRPGTSLRELFF | TGTGCCAGCAGCTTCCGGCCGGGGACTAGTCTCCGGGAGCTGTTTTTT
- | TRBJ2-1 | - | TRBV29-1 | CSVVLQGSIYNEQFF | TGCAGCGTTGTCCTCCAGGGGTCCATCTACAATGAGCAGTTCTTC
- | TRBJ2-2 | TRBD1 | TRBV18 | CASSLQGAGELFF | TGTGCCAGCTCACTCCAGGGGGCCGGGGAGCTGTTTTTT
- | TRBJ2-3 | - | TRBV29-1 | CSVVVSGVGDTQYF | TGCAGCGTTGTGGTGTCAGGGGTTGGGGATACGCAGTATTTT
many | TRBJ2-2 | TRBD1 | TRBV6-6 | CASRPGQGLIGELFF | TGTGCCAGCAGACCGGGACAGGGTCTTATCGGGGAGCTGTTTTTT
- | TRBJ2-1 | - | TRBV5-8 | CASIVPDFRGGNEQFF | TGTGCCAGCATCGTCCCGGACTTTAGGGGCGGCAATGAGCAGTTCTTC
- | TRBJ2-3 | - | TRBV6-1 | CASKSGLGTDTQYF | TGTGCCAGCAAATCAGGCCTAGGGACAGATACGCAGTATTTT
- | TRBJ1-6 | - | TRBV5-1 | CASSLGGNSPLHF | TGCGCCAGCAGCTTGGGAGGGAATTCACCCCTCCACTTT
- | TRBJ2-3 | TRBD2 | TRBV27 | CASSSPGVAGRTDTQYF | TGTGCCAGCAGTTCCCCCGGGGTAGCGGGACGCACAGATACGCAGTATTTT
- | TRBJ2-7 | - | TRBV18 | CASSPGGYEQYF | TGTGCCAGCTCACCAGGGGGCTACGAGCAGTACTTC
- | TRBJ2-7 | - | TRBV6-5 | CASSLDRYYEQYF | TGTGCCAGCAGCTTGGACCGCTACTACGAGCAGTACTTC
- | TRBJ2-7 | TRBD2 | TRBV4-1 | CASSQAQREYEQYF | TGCGCCAGCAGCCAAGCCCAGCGGGAGTACGAGCAGTACTTC
- | TRBJ2-1 | - | TRBV10-3 | CAISESGVEQFF | TGTGCCATCAGTGAGTCTGGCGTAGAGCAGTTCTTC